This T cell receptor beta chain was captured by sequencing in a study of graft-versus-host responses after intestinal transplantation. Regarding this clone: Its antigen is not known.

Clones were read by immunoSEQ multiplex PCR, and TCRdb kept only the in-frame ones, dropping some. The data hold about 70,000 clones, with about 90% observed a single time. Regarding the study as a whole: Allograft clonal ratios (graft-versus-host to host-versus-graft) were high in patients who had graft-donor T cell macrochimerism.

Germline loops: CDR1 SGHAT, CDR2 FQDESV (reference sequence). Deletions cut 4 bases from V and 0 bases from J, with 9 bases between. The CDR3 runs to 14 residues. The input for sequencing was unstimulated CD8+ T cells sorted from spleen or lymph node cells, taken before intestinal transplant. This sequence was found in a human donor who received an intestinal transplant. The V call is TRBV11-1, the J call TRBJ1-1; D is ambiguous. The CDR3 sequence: CASSSGLMNTEAFF. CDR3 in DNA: TGTGCCAGCAGCTCCGGACTCATGAACACTGAAGCTTTCTTT.